This TCR beta chain was identified in a study of beta chain features in type 1 diabetes. Study conclusions and caveats: There was a moderate but significant shortening of TCRB CDR3s in all four CD4+ subsets of Type 1 diabetes patients.

cDNA synthesis used the whole RNA isolate, giving expressed TCRB sequences. Libraries were prepared by immunoSEQ multiplex PCR; TCRdb keeps only in-frame clonotypes and omits some of them. The data contain roughly 350,000 clones, over 8.5% of them singletons. This clone turned up a few times. Its antigen is currently unknown. The ends were cut back, 6 bases at V and 4 bases at J, with 16 bases in the middle. The length of the CDR3 is 15 residues. In germline, CDR1 is SNHLY, CDR2 FYNNEI. The origin of this receptor is a man aged 25-45 years with type 1 diabetes. The chain employs TRBV2 and TRBJ2-1; possible D gene TRBD2, 7 bases. What was sequenced was central memory CD4+ T cells from blood. This chain's CDR3 is CASRIQGGTYNEQFF. The CDR3 region has the DNA TGTGCCAGCAGGATACAGGGAGGGACGTACAATGAGCAGTTCTTC.